A few counts support the clone carrying this T cell receptor (beta chain). Its cognate antigen is unknown. This record comes from a study of identical twins' blood T cells. Findings and limits, study-wide: Environmental influences on twin similarity could not be excluded. Shared CDR3 clonotype counts between two donors mainly tracked the product of their cloneset sizes, twins included. Each donor's most abundant TCRbeta clonotypes shared more CDR3 sequences with her twin than unrelated donors.

The CDR3 consists of 14 residues. Trimming shortened V by 0 bases and J by 6 bases, and 10 bases separated the two germline ends. Germline CDR1 is SNHLY and CDR2 is FYNNEI. A previously described protocol, modified, built RNA-based TCR cDNA libraries. TCRdb redid the calling of the 5' RACE reads with MiXCR, one entry per CDR3 protein. The sample lists hundreds of thousands of distinct CDR3 sequences, roughly 28% occurring once. The TCR was taken from a woman aged 18 to 55 in good health. The sample was PBMCs. The J gene is TRBJ2-3, the V gene TRBV2; no clear D gene. CDR3 DNA: TGTGCCAGCAGTGAAGCGGCTTCGGCTGATACGCAGTATTTT. It codes for CASSEAASADTQYF.